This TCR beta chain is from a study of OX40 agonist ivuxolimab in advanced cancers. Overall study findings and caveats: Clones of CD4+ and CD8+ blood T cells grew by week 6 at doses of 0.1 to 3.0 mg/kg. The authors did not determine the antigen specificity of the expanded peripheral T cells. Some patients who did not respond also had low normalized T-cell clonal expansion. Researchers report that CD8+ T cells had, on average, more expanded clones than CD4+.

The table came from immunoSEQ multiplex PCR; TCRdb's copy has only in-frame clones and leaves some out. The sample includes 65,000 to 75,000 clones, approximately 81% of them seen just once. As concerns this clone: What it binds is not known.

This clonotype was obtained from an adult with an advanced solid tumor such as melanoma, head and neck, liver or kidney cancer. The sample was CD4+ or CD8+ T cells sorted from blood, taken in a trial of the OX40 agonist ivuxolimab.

Here the CDR3 DNA reads TGTGCTAGTGGTTTGGGGGCGCCCCGAGGGACCCAGTACTTC. It is translated as CASGLGAPRGTQYF. The rearrangement joins TRBV12-5 to TRBJ2-5; D not resolved. The CDR3 covers 14 residues. Germline V gene sequence: CDR1 LGHNT, CDR2 FRNRAP. Trimming removed 1 base at V and 7 bases at J, with 13 bases between. Variable domain in full (rest from reference TRBV12-5 and TRBJ2-5): DARVTQTPRHKVTEMGQEVTMRCQPILGHNTVFWYRQTMMQGLELLAYFRNRAPLDDSGMPKDRFSAEMPDATLATLKIQPSEPRDSAVYFCASGLGAPRGTQYFGPGTRLLVL.